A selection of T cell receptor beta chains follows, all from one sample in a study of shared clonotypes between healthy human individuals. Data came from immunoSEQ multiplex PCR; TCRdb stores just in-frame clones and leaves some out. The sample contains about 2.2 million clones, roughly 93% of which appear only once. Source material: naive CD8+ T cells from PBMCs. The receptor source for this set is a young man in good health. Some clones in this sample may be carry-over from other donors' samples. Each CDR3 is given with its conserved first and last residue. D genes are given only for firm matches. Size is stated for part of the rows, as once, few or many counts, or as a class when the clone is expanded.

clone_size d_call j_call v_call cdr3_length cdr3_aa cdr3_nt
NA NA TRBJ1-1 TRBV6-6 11 CATGGGTEAFF TGTGCCACGGGAGGGGGGACTGAAGCTTTCTTT
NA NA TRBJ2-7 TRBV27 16 CASSSKAPGPGTEQYF TGTGCCAGCAGTTCCAAAGCGCCGGGACCGGGGACCGAGCAGTACTTC
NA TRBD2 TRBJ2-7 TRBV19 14 CASSKDGTNYEQYF TGTGCCAGTAGTAAGGACGGGACTAACTACGAGCAGTACTTC
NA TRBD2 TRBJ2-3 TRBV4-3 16 CASSQGLAGLTDTQYF TGCGCCAGCAGCCAAGGACTAGCGGGGCTCACAGATACGCAGTATTTT
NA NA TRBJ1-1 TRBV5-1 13 CASSFFDNTEAFF TGCGCCAGCAGCTTTTTTGATAACACTGAAGCTTTCTTT
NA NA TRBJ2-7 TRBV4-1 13 CASSPGGTYEQYF TGCGCCAGCAGCCCAGGCGGAACCTACGAGCAGTACTTC
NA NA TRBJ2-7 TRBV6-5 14 CASSTDSVHYEQYF TGTGCCAGCAGTACGGACAGCGTACACTACGAGCAGTACTTC
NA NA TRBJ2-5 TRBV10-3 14 CAISEGEGSGTQYF TGTGCCATCAGTGAGGGGGAAGGGAGCGGGACCCAGTACTTC
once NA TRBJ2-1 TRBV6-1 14 CASSESSSYNEQFF TGTGCCAGCAGTGAATCGAGCTCCTACAATGAGCAGTTCTTC
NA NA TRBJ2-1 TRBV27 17 CASSGAQPPFGYNEQFF TGTGCCAGCAGTGGGGCCCAGCCTCCCTTTGGGTACAATGAGCAGTTCTTC
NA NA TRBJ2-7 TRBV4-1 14 CASSQVGRSYEQYF TGCGCCAGCAGCCAAGTTGGGCGGAGCTACGAGCAGTACTTC
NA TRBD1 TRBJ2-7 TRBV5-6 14 CASSPGTGLYEQYF TGTGCCAGCAGCCCCGGGACAGGGCTCTACGAGCAGTACTTC
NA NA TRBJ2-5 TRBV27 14 CASSNPGRRETQYF TGTGCCAGCAGCAACCCCGGACGACGCGAGACCCAGTACTTC
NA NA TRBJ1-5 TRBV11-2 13 CASSLGGAQPQHF TGTGCCAGCAGCTTAGGGGGTGCCCAGCCCCAGCATTTT
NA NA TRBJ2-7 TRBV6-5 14 CASSMGWLDYEQYF TGTGCCAGCAGTATGGGGTGGCTAGATTACGAGCAGTACTTC
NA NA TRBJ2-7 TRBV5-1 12 CASSFARDEQYF TGCGCCAGCAGCTTTGCGAGGGATGAGCAGTACTTC
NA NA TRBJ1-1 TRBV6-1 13 CASREWVNTEAFF TGTGCCAGCAGGGAGTGGGTTAACACTGAAGCTTTCTTT
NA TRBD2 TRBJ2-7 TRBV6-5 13 CASRIAGDYEQYF TGTGCCAGCAGAATAGCGGGAGACTACGAGCAGTACTTC
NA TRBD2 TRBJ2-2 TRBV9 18 CASSDPGLAETDTGELFF TGTGCCAGCAGCGACCCGGGACTAGCGGAGACGGACACCGGGGAGCTGTTTTTT
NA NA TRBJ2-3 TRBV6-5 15 CASSYRGTSYDTQYF TGTGCCAGCAGTTACCGAGGGACTTCGTACGATACGCAGTATTTT
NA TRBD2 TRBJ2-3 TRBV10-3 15 CAISERRESRDTQYF TGTGCCATCAGTGAAAGGCGGGAGTCTAGAGATACGCAGTATTTT
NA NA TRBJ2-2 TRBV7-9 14 CASSQEPFRGELFF TGTGCCAGCAGCCAGGAACCCTTCAGAGGGGAGCTGTTTTTT
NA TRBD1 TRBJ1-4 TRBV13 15 CASSWTGALNEKLFF TGTGCCAGCAGCTGGACAGGGGCACTTAATGAAAAACTGTTTTTT
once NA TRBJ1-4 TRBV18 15 CASSPQRATNEKLFF TGTGCCAGCTCACCTCAGCGGGCAACTAATGAAAAACTGTTTTTT
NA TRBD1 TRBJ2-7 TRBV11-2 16 CASSATRTGGPYEQYF TGTGCCAGCAGCGCCACGAGGACAGGGGGCCCCTACGAGCAGTACTTC
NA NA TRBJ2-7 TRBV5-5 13 CASSVGTYYEQYF TGTGCCAGCAGCGTCGGGACTTACTACGAGCAGTACTTC
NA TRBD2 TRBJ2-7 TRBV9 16 CASSSHGTSGMYEQYF TGTGCCAGCAGCTCACATGGGACTAGCGGGATGTACGAGCAGTACTTC
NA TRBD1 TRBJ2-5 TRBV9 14 CASSVNRGGETQYF TGTGCCAGCAGCGTGAACAGGGGTGGTGAGACCCAGTACTTC
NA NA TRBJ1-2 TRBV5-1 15 CASSLEAGEVYGYTF TGCGCCAGCAGCTTGGAGGCAGGGGAGGTCTATGGCTACACCTTC